This TCR beta chain originates from a study of T-cell reconstitution after alpha-beta-depleted transplantation in children listed by TCRdb under 2016. In the study overall: T-cell immune reconstitution after TCRalphabeta/CD19-depleted allogeneic hematopoietic cell transplantation in children was quantitatively tracked in the study by means of TCR repertoire profiling.

CDR1 SQVTM and CDR2 ANQGSEA were looked up in the germline V gene. Spanning cysteine to phenylalanine, the CDR3 consists of 11 amino acids. CDR3 DNA only is kept here, 33 bases in frame from base 1. Relative to germline, V is 6 bases shorter and J is 9 bases shorter, with 12 bases between their ends. Comments on this clonotype: No antigen is known for it. There are no base qualities to consult, and no much larger clone falls within one base.

To prepare the library, PCR was applied. Reads for this sample came from an Illumina HiSeq 2500. Molecular barcoding was employed in the preparation of TCR libraries, with unique molecular identifiers being used to normalize TCRbeta repertoire quantification. The raw public reads went through TCRdb reprocessing: fastp at Q25, MiXCR clone calling, in-frame beta chains kept. Rows with one shared CDR3 protein collapse into an entry with the most common genes and DNA. The sample includes about 600,000 distinct CDR3 sequences, with about 10% observed a single time. The biggest ten clones account for less than 5% of the sample.

The source of this sequence is a human donor who donated a stem cell graft to a child with acute myeloid leukemia. The chain is made from TRBV29-1 and TRBJ2-1, and the D gene may be TRBD2, 7 bases matching. This sample comprised PBMCs from the stem cell graft donor, obtained from the stem cell graft. The sequence in DNA is TGCAGCGTGAGGGGGGGGGGTGAGCAGTTCTTC. This sequence encodes CSVRGGGEQFF.